This T cell receptor (beta chain) was profiled in a study of low-dose radiotherapy and immunotherapy resistance in tumors. Study-wide background: Patients were treated with intravenous nivolumab at 240 mg every two weeks and were also dosed with ipilimumab at 1 mg/kg every six weeks. Patients' oral aspirin dose was 300 mg daily across four cycles from cycle 1 day 1.

The donors' treatment consisted of nivolumab, ipilimumab, aspirin, low-dose cyclophosphamide and low-dose radiotherapy. Eligible patients had advanced solid tumors lacking tumor-infiltrating lymphocytes. First-strand cDNA relied on TRAV- and TRBV-specific primers spanning alpha and beta chains. Amplification, which lasted 15 to 20 PCR cycles, used a constant-region primer and V-primer adapter to amplify TCRs. MiXCR was run by TCRdb on the reads, yielding one entry per CDR3 protein. The sample includes some 7,100 distinct CDR3 sequences, roughly half of them seen just once. The ends lost 6 bases at V and 6 bases at J; junction bases unmatched: 1. The CDR3 loop spans 12 amino acids. CDR1 is SNHLY and CDR2 is FYNNEI in the germline V gene.

The TCR was taken from a human donor with advanced metastatic prostate, ovarian, gallbladder or colorectal cancer (not recorded which). This table probably holds off-target reads from a library built for another chain. The chain links TRBV2 to TRBJ2-3; TRBD2 matches 9 bases. The CDR3 loop reads CASRAGGDTQYF. CDR3 coding DNA: TGTGCCAGCAGGGCGGGGGGGGATACGCAGTATTTT.